These 24 T cell receptor beta chains were sequenced from one sample in a study of cytomegalovirus exposure and HLA in healthy donors. Vbeta (60) and Jbeta (13) primers were used in the PCR. Assay: immunoSEQ multiplex PCR; the TCRdb copy retains only in-frame clones and omits some. The sample includes 150,000 to 200,000 clones, around 80% of them seen just once. Sequencing was performed on PBMCs. The receptors originated from a woman younger than 45 in good health and CMV-seropositive.

The chain couples TRBV7-7 to TRBJ2-5; 7 positions agree with TRBD2. Germline-derived CDR1 and CDR2 are SSHAT and FNYEAQ (reference sequence). The CDR3 consists of 19 residues. Trimming at V came to 1 base and at J to 2 bases, leaving 16 bases not matched to a gene. The CDR3 protein is CASSLGGILRASGQETQYF. The CDR3 DNA reads as TGTGCCAGCAGCTTAGGAGGGATCCTCAGGGCTAGCGGACAAGAGACCCAGTACTTC.

This chain links TRBV11-2 with TRBJ2-3; 10 nucleotides match TRBD1. The CDR3 extends over 15 amino acids. V shed 7 bases and J 3 bases; nucleotides not matched to a gene: 7. In germline, CDR1 is SGHAT, CDR2 FQNNGV. The CDR3 loop reads CASTLDRGGTDTQYF. The CDR3 DNA is TGTGCCAGCACCCTGGACAGGGGGGGGACAGATACGCAGTATTTT.

CDR3 nucleotide sequence: TGTGCCAGCAGTCCCTGGGGCGTGATCCTCCAAGAGACCCAGTACTTC. This sequence encodes CASSPWGVILQETQYF. The J gene is TRBJ2-5, the V gene TRBV28; D may be TRBD1 (5 bases). This CDR3 spans 16 amino acids. V dropped 5 bases and J dropped 1 base, with 17 bases sitting between them. Germline values: CDR1 MDHEN, CDR2 SYDVKM.

V and J are TRBV30 and TRBJ1-1, with D possibly being TRBD1 (6 bases). The germline CDR1 and CDR2 sequences are GTSNPN and SVGIG (reference sequence). The length of the CDR3 is 12 residues. Trimming stripped 6 bases from V and 4 bases from J, with 12 bases between. The CDR3 DNA reads as TGTGCCTGTAAGAGAGGGGGCACTGAAGCTTTCTTT. Amino acids: CACKRGGTEAFF.

This clone occurred many times. This chain links TRBV7-9 with TRBJ1-1, with 8 bases aligning to TRBD1. Germline V gives CDR1 SEHNR, CDR2 FQNEAQ (reference sequence). The CDR3 is made up of 14 amino acids. V lost 6 bases and J lost 4; bases outside the gene matches: 7. The CDR3 DNA sequence: TGTGCCAGCAGGCGAACAGGGGGAGGCACTGAAGCTTTCTTT. As protein: CASRRTGGGTEAFF.

This clone was seen a handful of times. The J gene is TRBJ1-1, the V gene TRBV7-9, with D possibly TRBD1 on 5 matching bases. Germline-derived CDR1 and CDR2 are SEHNR and FQNEAQ (reference sequence). V lost 5 bases to trimming and J lost 1 base, with 8 bases between them. The CDR3 is made up of 13 amino acids. The CDR3 bases are TGTGCCAGCAGCAGACAGACGAACACTGAAGCTTTCTTT. Translation: CASSRQTNTEAFF.

Here the CDR3 reads CASSLAPGGGETDTQYF. The CDR3 bases are TGCGCCAGCAGCTTGGCCCCTGGCGGGGGGGAAACAGATACGCAGTATTTT. The chain has TRBV5-1 and TRBJ2-3, with TRBD2 matching over 9 bases. The V gene's germline CDR1 is SGHRS and CDR2 YFSETQ. CDR3 size: 17 residues. J lost 3 bases, V lost 0 bases, and 8 bases had no gene match.

The gene calls are TRBV5-1 and TRBJ1-2; D unclear. This CDR3 has 14 residues. From germline, CDR1 is SGHRS and CDR2 YFSETQ. Trimming pared 3 bases from V and 2 bases from J, leaving 11 bases between. CDR3 sequence: CASSSTRLNYGYTF. The CDR3 DNA is TGCGCCAGCAGCTCCACCCGACTGAACTATGGCTACACCTTC.

This clone has a handful of counts. The chain joins TRBV5-1 to TRBJ2-3; D is possibly TRBD1 (5 bases). The CDR3 runs 15 residues. CDR1 and CDR2 from the germline V gene are SGHRS and YFSETQ. V was pared by 3 bases and J by 0 bases, with 11 bases between. CDR3 protein: CASSSTGTSTDTQYF. The CDR3 nucleotides read TGCGCCAGCAGCTCAACAGGTACTAGCACAGATACGCAGTATTTT. Full variable domain (missing parts from reference TRBV5-1 and TRBJ2-3): KAGVTQTPRYLIKTRGQQVTLSCSPISGHRSVSWYQQTPGQGLQFLFEYFSETQRNKGNFPGRFSGRQFSNSRSEMNVSTLELGDSALYLCASSSTGTSTDTQYFGPGTRLTVL.

The V call is TRBV6-5, the J call TRBJ1-4; 7 bases are a match to TRBD1. Germline CDR1 and CDR2: MNHEY and SVGAGI. CDR3 size: 13 residues. The V gene end was trimmed by 6 bases and the J gene end by 9 bases; junction bases not matched to a gene: 7. CDR3 amino acids: CASRDPTGKKLFF. For the CDR3, the DNA is TGTGCCAGCAGAGACCCGACAGGGAAAAAACTGTTTTTT.

V gene TRBV27 combines with J gene TRBJ1-2, with a weak D call TRBD1 (5 bases). Germline V gene sequence: CDR1 MNHEY, CDR2 SMNVEV (reference sequence). V was clipped by 6 bases and J by 5 bases, with 19 bases between them. CDR3 length: 15 amino acids. The CDR3 nucleotides are TGTGCCAGCAGCCTCAGAGACAGACCGGAATATGGCTACACCTTC. Translation gives CASSLRDRPEYGYTF.

This clone turned up a few times. J is TRBJ1-5 and V is TRBV2, with TRBD1 matching 11 bases. J was trimmed by 6 bases and V by 5 bases; bases with no gene match: 6. Germline V gives CDR1 SNHLY, CDR2 FYNNEI. The CDR3 has 15 amino acids. The CDR3 region has the DNA TGTGCCAGCAGTTCGCGGACAGGGGGCGGTCAGCCCCAGCATTTT. This translates into CASSSRTGGGQPQHF. Supplemented by reference TRBV2 and TRBJ1-5, the full variable domain reads EPEVTQTPSHQVTQMGQEVILRCVPISNHLYFYWYRQILGQKVEFLVSFYNNEISEKSEIFDDQFSVERPDGSNFTLKIRSTKLEDSAMYFCASSSRTGGGQPQHFGDGTRLSIL.

This clone has only a few counts. The chain has TRBV4-1 and TRBJ2-7, with 8 bases that match TRBD2. J lost 7 bases, V lost 1 base, and 9 bases had no gene match. The CDR3 totals 15 residues. Per germline, CDR1 MGHRA and CDR2 YSYEKL. The CDR3 protein is CASSQAASGPGEQYF. The CDR3, as DNA: TGCGCCAGCAGCCAAGCAGCTAGCGGGCCTGGGGAGCAGTACTTC.

Only one count was recorded for this clone. The chain is built from TRBV7-8 and TRBJ1-5; 7 nucleotides agree with TRBD1. Germline V gene lookup returns CDR1 SGHVS and CDR2 FQNEAQ. V trimming: 6 bases; J trimming: 2 bases; junction bases outside the gene matches: 4. The CDR3 loop spans 14 amino acids. CDR3 protein: CASRDDRGNQPQHF. CDR3 DNA: TGTGCCAGCAGAGACGACAGGGGCAATCAGCCCCAGCATTTT.

V usage is TRBV7-2 and J usage is TRBJ2-7; possible D gene TRBD1, 7 bases. The germline V gene encodes CDR1 SGHTA and CDR2 FQGNSA. V was clipped by 8 bases and J by 2 bases, with 25 bases between them. The CDR3 is 17 residues long. CDR3 loop: CASSFPSGDRLTYEQYF. The CDR3 DNA is TGTGCCAGCTCATTCCCCTCGGGGGACAGACTTACCTACGAGCAGTACTTC.

The gene calls are TRBV28 and TRBJ2-7, with D uncertain. The ends were cut back, 2 bases at V and 5 bases at J, with 16 bases in the middle. Germline V CDR1 and CDR2: MDHEN, SYDVKM. The CDR3 spans 15 residues. The CDR3 loop is CASSLRTALSHEQYF. The CDR3, as DNA: TGTGCCAGCAGTTTAAGAACAGCTCTTTCCCACGAGCAGTACTTC. Full variable domain (missing parts from reference TRBV28 and TRBJ2-7): DVKVTQSSRYLVKRTGEKVFLECVQDMDHENMFWYRQDPGLGLRLIYFSYDVKMKEKGDIPEGYSVSREKKERFSLILESASTNQTSMYLCASSLRTALSHEQYFGPGTRLTVT.

The chain employs TRBV13 and TRBJ2-2; TRBD2 aligns across 8 bases. V trimming: 2 bases; J trimming: 4 bases; junction bases outside the gene matches: 3. The CDR3 runs to 15 residues. Germline V gene sequence: CDR1 PRHDT, CDR2 FYEKMQ (reference sequence). The CDR3 DNA sequence: TGTGCCAGCAGCTTACTCGGGGGGGCCACCGGGGAGCTGTTTTTT. Translated: CASSLLGGATGELFF.

The DNA for the CDR3 is TGTGCCAGCAGGGGGCGGGGTGAGCAGTTCTTC. Protein: CASRGRGEQFF. The chain is built from TRBV5-8 and TRBJ2-1; D is perhaps TRBD2 (6 bases). The CDR3 contains 11 residues. With 5 bases removed from V and 9 bases from J, the gap between germline ends came to 9 bases. The germline CDR1 and CDR2 sequences are SGHTS and YDEGEE.

The table lists this clone with a few counts. The chain has TRBV2 and TRBJ2-7; 8 bases are shared with TRBD1. CDR3 size: 14 residues. The V gene's germline CDR1 is SNHLY and CDR2 FYNNEI. The junction had 8 bases not matched to a gene; V was cut back by 10 bases and J by 0 bases. The CDR3 nucleotides are TGTGCCACGGGGATAGACAGGGGCTCCTACGAGCAGTACTTC. Protein: CATGIDRGSYEQYF.

The chain recombines TRBV27 with TRBJ1-2; D call uncertain. The germline gives CDR1 MNHEY, CDR2 SMNVEV (reference sequence). Trimming removed 5 bases at V and 3 bases at J, with 10 bases between. The CDR3 runs 13 residues. As DNA, the CDR3 is TGTGCCAGCAGTGAGGATAGTTACTATGGCTACACCTTC. This codes for CASSEDSYYGYTF.

The gene calls are TRBV5-1 and TRBJ1-5; possibly TRBD1 for D (5 bases). The CDR3 is 15 residues long. Germline-derived CDR1 and CDR2 are SGHRS and YFSETQ. V was trimmed by 0 bases and J by 0 bases, leaving 7 bases between them. Here the CDR3 reads CASSLAGGSNQPQHF. CDR3 coding DNA: TGCGCCAGCAGCTTGGCGGGGGGTAGCAATCAGCCCCAGCATTTT. The whole variable domain, filled in from reference TRBV5-1 and TRBJ1-5, reads KAGVTQTPRYLIKTRGQQVTLSCSPISGHRSVSWYQQTPGQGLQFLFEYFSETQRNKGNFPGRFSGRQFSNSRSEMNVSTLELGDSALYLCASSLAGGSNQPQHFGDGTRLSIL.

J is TRBJ2-7 and V is TRBV27, with 8 bases that match TRBD2. CDR1 is MNHEY, CDR2 SMNVEV, per germline (reference sequence). V was pared by 6 bases and J by 6 bases, with 16 bases of the junction left unmatched. The CDR3 is 16 amino acids. The CDR3: CASSSRGAGVGFEQYF. The DNA of the CDR3 is TGTGCCAGCAGCTCCCGGGGAGCGGGAGTGGGATTCGAGCAGTACTTC.

The chain couples TRBV19 to TRBJ2-7, with TRBD1 as a possible D gene (6 bases). The CDR3 has 13 residues. Germline lookup yields CDR1 LNHDA and CDR2 SQIVND (reference sequence). Trimming cost V 5 bases and J 4 bases, with 12 bases left between them. The CDR3 DNA follows: TGTGCCAGTAGTCTCCAAGGACAGTACGAGCAGTACTTC. This sequence encodes CASSLQGQYEQYF.

The V and J genes are TRBV7-9 and TRBJ2-1; tentative D call: TRBD2 (6 bases). Germline V gives CDR1 SEHNR, CDR2 FQNEAQ (reference sequence). This CDR3 is 16 amino acids long. Trimming stripped 5 bases from V and 4 bases from J, with 18 bases between. CDR3 region: CASSPPRGGVYNEQFF. For the CDR3, the DNA is TGTGCCAGCAGCCCCCCGCGAGGCGGGGTGTACAATGAGCAGTTCTTC.